This record looks at one TCR beta chain sequence and its context. The sample belongs to a study of blood T cell repertoires in COVID-19. Study at large: The analysed material was cDNA or gDNA that came from T cells, B-cell-depleted T cells, or PBMCs.

This CDR3 spans 18 amino acids. CDR1 and CDR2 (germline): KGHSH, LQKENI. The V gene end was trimmed by 6 bases and the J gene end by 0 bases; junction bases not matched to a gene: 11. Original data processing: From reference gene primer amplification, estimates of nucleated cell counts were derived. Sequencing was performed with immunoSEQ multiplex PCR; in TCRdb, only in-frame clones are kept and a portion is missing. The V and J calls and clone size come from that table; D and trimming were worked out from the DNA. The profile shows under 450,000 clones, roughly 80% of them singletons. This sequence originates from a human donor with acute or convalescent COVID-19. The donor label of this sample is uncertain. The sequencing sample was made of peripheral blood. The rearrangement uses TRBV18 and TRBJ2-2, with 9 bases identical to TRBD2. The CDR3 nucleotides read TGTGCCAGCTCGCCCGACAGACTAGCGGTAACGAACACCGGGGAGCTGTTTTTT. As protein: CASSPDRLAVTNTGELFF.